Sequencing of this T cell receptor (beta chain) was carried out in a study of a mutant IDH1 vaccine in newly diagnosed glioma (dated by TCRdb to the early 2020s). Some background on the complete study: Patients received eight vaccinations in weeks 1, 3, 5, 7, 11, 15, 19 and 23, corresponding to visits V03 through V10. Peripheral blood samples were drawn at six visits, namely V03 (baseline), V05, V07, V10, V12 and V13. Prior to enrollment, standard therapy consisting of radiotherapy alone, temozolomide alone, or radiochemotherapy with temozolomide had been administered to patients, with the combination being received by most patients. The approximately 32 treated patients were roughly 60% male and roughly 40% female, with a mean age of approximately 40 years. Vaccination started 4-6 weeks after radiotherapy alone, or was given together with temozolomide cycles in the groups whose treatment included chemotherapy. Longitudinal TCRB deep sequencing was performed for around 23 treated patients wherever samples were available for exploratory analyses.

A note on this clone: What this receptor recognizes is not known. Within one base of it there is no much larger clone, and no base qualities were kept.

The time point label on this specimen signifies: week 11, during vaccination. A 20-mer mutant IDH1 peptide at 300 micrograms in Montanide made up each vaccine dose, which was injected subcutaneously together with topical imiquimod. Newly diagnosed WHO grade 3 or 4 IDH1-mutant astrocytomas showing loss of nuclear ATRX were present in the donors. The samples were drawn from NOA16, a multicentre, single-arm, open-label phase I trial in Germany that tested a mutant IDH1 peptide vaccine in humans for the first time. Genomic DNA for TCRB sequencing was extracted from EDTA blood using the DNeasy Blood and Tissue Kit. V lost 6 bases and J lost 2 bases, and the count of bases not matched to a germline gene is 3. The CDR3 numbers 14 residues from cysteine through phenylalanine. The sequence is cut down to CDR3 DNA, 42 bases in frame from base 1. The germline V gene encodes CDR1 WSHSY and CDR2 SAAADI. To prepare the library, the immunoSEQ multiplex PCR assay was applied. The hsTCRB Kit was used according to the manufacturer's protocol to amplify rearranged TCR beta chain sequences. TCRB libraries were sequenced on an Illumina MiSeq. The original pipeline was this. The proprietary platform of the kit vendor was used for demultiplexing, trimming and gene mapping. Entries here come from immuneACCESS through TCRdb and include only in-frame sequences with V and J called. Some clones fail to appear in such tables; in the studies checked, an unresolved V gene covers under half of the shortfall, and the cause of the remainder is unknown. V, J and clone size are taken as reported in that table, and D and trimming were inferred from the DNA itself. A total of about 66,000 clones appear in this sample, approximately 80% of them only once. The ten largest clones take up about 3.8% of the sample.

Overall study outcomes, separate from this receptor: No apparent relationship was observed between pseudoprogression and alterations in the top peripheral T cell clonotypes detected by TCRB sequencing. Availability determined which PBMC samples were chosen for TCRB deep sequencing. Across multiple MHC alleles, vaccine-induced immune responses were seen in nearly 95% of patients. It was noted by the authors that analyses of patient blood samples could not be reproduced owing to sample limitations.

The receptor was isolated from a man younger than 40 with glioma. The chain was built from TRBV10-2 and TRBJ2-7, with TRBD2 identical over 11 junction bases. The sequencing here drew on PBMCs, taken from a glioma patient whose treatment included an IDH1 peptide vaccine. The CDR3 loop reads CASRVAGGPYEQYF. The nucleotides are TGCGCCAGCAGAGTAGCGGGAGGGCCCTACGAGCAGTACTTC.